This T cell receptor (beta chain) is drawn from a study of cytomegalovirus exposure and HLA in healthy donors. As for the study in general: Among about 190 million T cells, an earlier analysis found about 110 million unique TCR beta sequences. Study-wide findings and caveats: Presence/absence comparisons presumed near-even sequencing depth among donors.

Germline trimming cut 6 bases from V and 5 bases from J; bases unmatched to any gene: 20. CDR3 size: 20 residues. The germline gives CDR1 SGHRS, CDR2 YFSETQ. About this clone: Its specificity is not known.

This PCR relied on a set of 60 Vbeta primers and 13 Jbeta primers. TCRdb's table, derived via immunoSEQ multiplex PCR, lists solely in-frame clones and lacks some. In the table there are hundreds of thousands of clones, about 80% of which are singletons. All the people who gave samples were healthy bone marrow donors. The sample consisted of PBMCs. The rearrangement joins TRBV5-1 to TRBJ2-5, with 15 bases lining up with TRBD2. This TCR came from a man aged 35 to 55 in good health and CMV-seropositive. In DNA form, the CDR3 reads TGCGCCAGCAAAAGCGACTGGCTCCGGACTAGCGGGAGGGCCAGTGAGACCCAGTACTTC. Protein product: CASKSDWLRTSGRASETQYF.